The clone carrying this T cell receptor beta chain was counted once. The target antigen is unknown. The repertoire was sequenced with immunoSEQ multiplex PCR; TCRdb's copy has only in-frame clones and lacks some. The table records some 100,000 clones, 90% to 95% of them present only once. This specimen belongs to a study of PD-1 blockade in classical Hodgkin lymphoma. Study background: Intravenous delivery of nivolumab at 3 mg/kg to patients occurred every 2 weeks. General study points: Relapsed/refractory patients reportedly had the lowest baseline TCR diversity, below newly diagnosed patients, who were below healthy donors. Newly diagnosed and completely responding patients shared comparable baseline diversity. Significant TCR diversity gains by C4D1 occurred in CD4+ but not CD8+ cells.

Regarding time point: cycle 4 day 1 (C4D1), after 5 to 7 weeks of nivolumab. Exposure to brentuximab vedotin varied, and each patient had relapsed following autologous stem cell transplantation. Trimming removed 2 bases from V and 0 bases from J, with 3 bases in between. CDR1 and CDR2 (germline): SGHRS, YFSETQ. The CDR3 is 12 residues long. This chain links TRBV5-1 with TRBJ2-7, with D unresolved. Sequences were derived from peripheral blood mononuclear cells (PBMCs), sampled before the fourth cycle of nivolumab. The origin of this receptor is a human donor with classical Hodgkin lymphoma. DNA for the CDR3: TGCGCCAGCAGCTTCGGCTCCTACGAGCAGTACTTC. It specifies CASSFGSYEQYF.